This TCR beta chain was retrieved from a study of T cells in Graves' hyperthyroidism and ophthalmopathy. Researchers defined stable Graves' hyperthyroidism as no ophthalmopathy progression within 18 months. The hyperthyroidism patients had all been newly diagnosed, and their disease duration was under 2 months. Their ages ranged from 18 to 65 years. From RNA transcripts, TCR beta CDR3 regions were amplified. Primed by the HTBI set, a first-round RT-PCR was run on the TCR CDR3. TCRdb re-called the multiplex PCR reads through MiXCR, storing one row per CDR3 protein. In the table there are hundreds of thousands of distinct CDR3 sequences, about 15% of which are singletons. The sample consisted of blood. This clonotype originated in a young woman with Graves' hyperthyroidism.

CDR3 sequence: CASSLGPESSYNSPLHF. CDR3 coding DNA: TGCGCCAGCAGCTTGGGTCCGGAGAGCTCCTATAATTCACCCCTCCACTTT. This chain joins TRBV5-1 and TRBJ1-6; D gene unclear. The CDR3 loop spans 17 amino acids. V was pared by 0 bases and J by 0 bases, with 10 bases between. Germline CDR1 is SGHRS and CDR2 is YFSETQ. Filled out from reference TRBV5-1 and TRBJ1-6, the complete variable domain reads KAGVTQTPRYLIKTRGQQVTLSCSPISGHRSVSWYQQTPGQGLQFLFEYFSETQRNKGNFPGRFSGRQFSNSRSEMNVSTLELGDSALYLCASSLGPESSYNSPLHFGNGTRLTVT.